This TCR beta chain was retrieved from a study of tumor and adjacent non-tumor tissue in lung cancer. This sample's RNA came from whole unsorted tissue. Distant lung tissue was collected more than 3 cm away from the tumor edge. Newly diagnosed lung cancer patients had thoracic surgery in China, August–late 2014, without prior chemotherapy. On this clonotype itself: Given a much more abundant clone one base away, this may be a read error.

This CDR3 region has 16 residues. Germline lookup yields CDR1 KGHDR and CDR2 SFDVKD. TCRbeta libraries were built with three rounds of nested PCR, modified from ARM-PCR. TCRdb itself ran the multiplex PCR reads through MiXCR, one entry per CDR3 protein. The repertoire includes 75,000 to 80,000 distinct CDR3 sequences, 76% of them detected once, and 30% to 50% sits in the top ten. Sequenced sample: distant non-tumor lung tissue. The chain is built from TRBV24-1 and TRBJ2-6, with a tentative D call TRBD1 (6 bases). This TCR came from a man between 70 and 80 years old with non-small cell lung cancer. CDR3 coding DNA: TGTGTCACCAGTGATCCTACAGGGACCGGGGCCAACGTCCTGACTTTC. It specifies CVTSDPTGTGANVLTF.